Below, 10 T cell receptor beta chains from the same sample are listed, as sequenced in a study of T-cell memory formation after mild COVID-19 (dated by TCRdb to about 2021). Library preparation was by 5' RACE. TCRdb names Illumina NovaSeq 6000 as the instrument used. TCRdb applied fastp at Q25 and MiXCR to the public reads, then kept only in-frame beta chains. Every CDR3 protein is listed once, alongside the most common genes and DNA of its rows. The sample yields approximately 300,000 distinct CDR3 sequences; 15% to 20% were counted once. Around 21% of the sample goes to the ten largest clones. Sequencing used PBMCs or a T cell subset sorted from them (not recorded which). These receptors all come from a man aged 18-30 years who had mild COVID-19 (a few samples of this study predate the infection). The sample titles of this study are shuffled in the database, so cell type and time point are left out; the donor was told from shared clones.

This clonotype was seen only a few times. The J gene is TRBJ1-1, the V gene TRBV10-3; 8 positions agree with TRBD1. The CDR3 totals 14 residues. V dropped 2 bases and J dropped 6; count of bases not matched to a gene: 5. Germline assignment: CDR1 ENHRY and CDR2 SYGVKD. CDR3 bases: TGTGCCATCAGTGAGGGACAGGGCGACCCTGAAGCTTTCTTT. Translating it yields CAISEGQGDPEAFF.

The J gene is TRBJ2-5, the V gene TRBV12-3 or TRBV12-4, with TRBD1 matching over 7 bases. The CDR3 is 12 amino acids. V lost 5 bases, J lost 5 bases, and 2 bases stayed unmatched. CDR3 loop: CASSGRGETQYF. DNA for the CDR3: TGTGCCAGCAGTGGCAGGGGGGAGACCCAGTACTTC.

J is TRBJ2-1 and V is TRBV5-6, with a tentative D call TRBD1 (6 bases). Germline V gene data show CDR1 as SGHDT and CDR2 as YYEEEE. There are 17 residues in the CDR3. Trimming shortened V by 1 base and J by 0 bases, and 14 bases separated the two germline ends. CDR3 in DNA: TGTGCCAGCAGCTTGCTCGGACAGCTTATCTCCTACAATGAGCAGTTCTTC. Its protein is CASSLLGQLISYNEQFF.

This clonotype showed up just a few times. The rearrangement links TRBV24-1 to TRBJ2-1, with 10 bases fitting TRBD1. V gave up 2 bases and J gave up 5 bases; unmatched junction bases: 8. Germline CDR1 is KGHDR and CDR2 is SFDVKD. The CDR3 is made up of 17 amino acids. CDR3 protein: CATSDSSGTGAHNEQFF. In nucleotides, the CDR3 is TGTGCCACCAGTGATTCGTCAGGGACAGGGGCCCACAATGAGCAGTTCTTC.

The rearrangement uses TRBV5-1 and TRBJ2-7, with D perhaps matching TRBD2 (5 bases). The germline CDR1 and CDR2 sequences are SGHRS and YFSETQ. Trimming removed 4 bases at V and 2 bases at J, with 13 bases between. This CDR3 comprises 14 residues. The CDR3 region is CASSREGSAYEQYF. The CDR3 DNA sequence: TGCGCCAGCAGCCGAGAGGGCAGTGCCTACGAGCAGTACTTC.

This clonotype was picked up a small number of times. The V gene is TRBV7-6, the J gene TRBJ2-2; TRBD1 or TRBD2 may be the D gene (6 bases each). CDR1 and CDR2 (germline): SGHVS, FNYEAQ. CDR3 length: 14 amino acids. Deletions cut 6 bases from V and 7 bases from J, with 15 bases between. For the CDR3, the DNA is TGTGCCAGCAGGTCCCTCGGGGGCGGCGGGGAGCTGTTTTTT. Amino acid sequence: CASRSLGGGGELFF.

The CDR3 spells CASRGADGNTIYF. CDR3 bases: TGTGCCAGCAGGGGAGCCGATGGAAACACCATATATTTT. This chain joins TRBV9 and TRBJ1-3; D unclear. Per the germline V gene, CDR1 is SGDLS and CDR2 is YYNGEE. This CDR3 is built from 13 residues. V lost 5 bases to trimming and J lost 3 bases, with 9 bases between them.

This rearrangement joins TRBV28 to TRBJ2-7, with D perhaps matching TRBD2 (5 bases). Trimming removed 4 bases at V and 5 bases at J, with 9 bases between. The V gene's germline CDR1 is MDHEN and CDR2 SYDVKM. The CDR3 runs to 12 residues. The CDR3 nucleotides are TGTGCCAGCAGTTCCTGGCGGGACGAGCAGTACGTC. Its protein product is CASSSWRDEQYV.

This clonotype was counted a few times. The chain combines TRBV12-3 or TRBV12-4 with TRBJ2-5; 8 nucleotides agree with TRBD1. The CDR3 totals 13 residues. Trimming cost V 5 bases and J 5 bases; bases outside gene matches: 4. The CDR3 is CASSKTGAETQYF. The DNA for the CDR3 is TGTGCCAGCAGTAAGACAGGGGCGGAGACCCAGTACTTC.

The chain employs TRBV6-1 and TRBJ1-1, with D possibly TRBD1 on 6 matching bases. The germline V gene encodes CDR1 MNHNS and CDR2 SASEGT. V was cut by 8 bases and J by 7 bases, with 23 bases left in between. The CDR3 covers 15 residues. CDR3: CASLTPYREGGEAFF. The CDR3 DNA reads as TGTGCCAGCCTAACCCCATACAGGGAGGGTGGTGAAGCTTTCTTT.